This T cell receptor (beta chain) was found in a study of blood T cell repertoires in COVID-19. Across the study: Both acute and convalescent COVID-19 samples were obtained from the United States, Italy and Spain. The cDNA or gDNA used as material had been derived from T cells, B-cell-depleted T cells, or PBMCs.

Original processing methods: Estimated nucleated cell counts came from reference gene primer amplification. Using immunoSEQ multiplex PCR, the repertoire was profiled, and TCRdb retains in-frame clones only, with some absent. V and J calls and clone size are as listed in that table; D and trimming were resolved from the DNA. The table has around 80,000 clones, about 80% seen once. V was cut by 2 bases and J by 2 bases, with 3 bases left in between. CDR1 is MNHEY, CDR2 SVGEGT, per germline. The CDR3 totals 12 residues. What was sequenced was peripheral blood. V and J are TRBV6-2 or TRBV6-3 and TRBJ1-1, with no clear D. This clonotype was sampled from a woman in her 70s with acute or convalescent COVID-19. CDR3 amino acids: CASSYQNTEAFF. CDR3 nucleotides: TGTGCCAGCAGTTACCAAAACACTGAAGCTTTCTTT.